This record concerns one T cell receptor beta chain sequence. Its cognate antigen is unknown. The sample comes from a study of Ad26.COV2.S vaccination and SARS-CoV-2 variants. Study in general: It was the COV1001 Ad26.COV2.S trial arm that included the donor. Study results and caveats: The authors reported substantial breadth in spike-specific CD8+ and CD4+ T cell responses after vaccination. Vaccinated and placebo-treated recipients had similar non-spike TCR breadth.

Indicated treatment: over 15 received Ad26.COV2.S at low or high dose, single or two shots; five or six received placebo; per-sample allocation not given. Samples came from day 63 after the first vaccine or placebo injection. Built on an Ad26 vector, the vaccine expressed Wuhan-strain SARS-CoV-2 spike. Assay used: immunoSEQ multiplex PCR; TCRdb lists only in-frame clones, some missing. Of approximately 340,000 clones listed, approximately 84% were seen once; the top ten hold about 3.3%. This CDR3 spans 15 amino acids. The V gene's germline CDR1 is MNHEY and CDR2 SVGAGI. V lost 6 bases, J lost 4 bases, and 7 bases stayed unmatched.

The material was peripheral blood, obtained in a trial of Ad26.COV2.S vaccine versus placebo. This TCR derives from a person between 18 and 65 years old who received the Ad26.COV2.S COVID-19 vaccine or a placebo. This chain connects TRBV6-5 to TRBJ2-1; TRBD2 matches 9 bases. The CDR3 region is CASSPAGGPYNEQFF. The DNA of the CDR3 is TGTGCCAGCAGCCCCGCGGGGGGGCCTTACAATGAGCAGTTCTTC.